This T cell receptor beta chain is drawn from a study of monozygotic twins with inflammatory bowel disease. Germline CDR1 reads SGHRS; CDR2 reads YFSETQ. The CDR3 extends over 16 amino acids. TCRdb re-called the 5' RACE reads and catalogs CDR3 proteins one per entry, DNA excluded. This sample lists 350,000 to 550,000 distinct CDR3 sequences; its ten largest clones have 2.4%. The gene calls are TRBV5-1 and TRBJ2-2. Specimen: blood. The TCR sequence derives from a human donor with ulcerative colitis or Crohn's disease, or a healthy co-twin of an affected twin (not recorded which). The CDR3 region is CASSLGLRADTGELFF.